The sequence of this T cell receptor beta chain was determined in a study of radiotherapy plus CTLA-4 blockade in lung cancer. Notes on the study in general: Blood-borne expansion of tumor-derived TCR clones followed radiotherapy plus ipilimumab. According to reports, early shifts in blood T cell clones, alongside interferon-beta, forecast response most accurately.

Here immunoSEQ multiplex PCR was the method, and the copy in TCRdb shows in-frame clones only, minus some. This sample carries about 38,000 clones, 65% to 90% of them seen once, and the ten largest clones take approximately 22%. Notes on this clone: Its target is not known.

Those with chemo-refractory metastatic non-small-cell lung cancer were treated with focal radiation combined with CTLA-4 blockade using ipilimumab. Sequenced here: peripheral blood, sampled from a patient treated with radiotherapy plus ipilimumab. The clonotype originates from a human donor with non-small cell lung cancer whose response to radiotherapy plus ipilimumab could not be evaluated.

CDR3 coding DNA: TGTGCCAGCAGCTCCTTAGCGGGGGGTGACAATGAGCAGTTCTTC. It encodes CASSSLAGGDNEQFF. This chain joins TRBV7-8 and TRBJ2-1, with 10 bases lining up with TRBD2. V dropped 4 bases and J dropped 5; count of bases not matched to a gene: 5. The germline V gene encodes CDR1 SGHVS and CDR2 FQNEAQ. This CDR3 contains 15 residues.